This passage covers 22 T cell receptor beta chains from one sample sequenced in a study of blood T cell repertoires in COVID-19. TCRdb keeps only in-frame clones here, not all; method: immunoSEQ multiplex PCR. The sample includes about 74,000 clones, 65% to 90% of them seen just once. The sequenced sample was peripheral blood. All receptors derive from a man aged 50-60 years with acute or convalescent COVID-19.

The chain joins TRBV5-8 to TRBJ1-2; 9 bases are a match to TRBD1. With V trimmed by 0 bases and J by 6 bases, 3 bases remained unmatched. Germline CDR1 is SGHTS and CDR2 is YDEGEE. CDR3 length: 14 residues. CDR3 loop: CASSLDRGRNGYTF. CDR3 DNA: TGTGCCAGCAGCTTGGACAGGGGGCGGAATGGCTACACCTTC.

The chain combines TRBV5-8 with TRBJ2-1; no definite D call. Between the trimmed V and J ends, which lost 4 bases and 7 bases, there was a span of 12 bases. Germline assignment: CDR1 SGHTS and CDR2 YDEGEE. The CDR3 extends over 13 amino acids. The DNA for the CDR3 is TGTGCCAGCAGCCCAAACACAAGAAATGAGCAGTTCTTC. This sequence encodes CASSPNTRNEQFF.

The chain employs TRBV7-8 and TRBJ2-1; a weak D match, TRBD1 (5 bases). The germline gives CDR1 SGHVS, CDR2 FQNEAQ. The CDR3 has 16 residues. Trimming cost V 2 bases and J 7 bases, with 18 bases left between them. CDR3 loop: CASSLWGTTPTNEQFF. Written as DNA, the CDR3 is TGTGCCAGCAGCTTATGGGGCACCACCCCGACTAATGAGCAGTTCTTC.

The chain is built from TRBV4-2 and TRBJ2-1; a possible D gene is TRBD1 (5 bases). The germline V gene encodes CDR1 LGHNA and CDR2 YNFKEQ. This CDR3 is 16 amino acids long. The germline V and J ends were trimmed by 3 bases and 1 base, with 13 bases remaining between them. The CDR3 here is CASSQVRTLSYNEQFF. In DNA, the CDR3 is TGTGCCAGCAGCCAGGTTCGGACACTTTCCTACAATGAGCAGTTCTTC.

The V and J genes are TRBV19 and TRBJ1-1, with 9 bases lining up with TRBD1. The CDR3 has 15 amino acids. Germline CDR1 is LNHDA and CDR2 is SQIVND (reference sequence). The junction had 8 bases not matched to a gene; V was cut back by 4 bases and J by 5 bases. Here the CDR3 reads CASSNGQGRWTEAFF. CDR3 coding DNA: TGTGCCAGTAGTAACGGACAGGGGCGATGGACTGAAGCTTTCTTT.

The chain uses TRBV9 and TRBJ2-3, with D perhaps TRBD2 (6 bases). Germline V CDR1 and CDR2: SGDLS, YYNGEE. With 4 bases removed from V and 6 bases from J, the gap between germline ends came to 18 bases. CDR3 length: 15 residues. The CDR3 sequence: CASSPRLVESDTQYF. CDR3 bases: TGTGCCAGCAGCCCGCGACTAGTTGAGTCGGATACGCAGTATTTT.

The chain links TRBV7-9 to TRBJ1-2, with unresolved D. The CDR3 loop spans 12 amino acids. Trimming removed 5 bases at V and 3 bases at J, with 7 bases between. Germline-derived CDR1 and CDR2 are SEHNR and FQNEAQ (reference sequence). The CDR3 protein is CASSPGDYGYTF. CDR3 nucleotide sequence: TGTGCCAGCAGCCCGGGAGACTATGGCTACACCTTC.

This chain uses TRBV9 with TRBJ2-5; 7 nucleotides line up with TRBD2. V lost 4 bases, J lost 0 bases, and 6 bases stayed unmatched. This CDR3 has 15 residues. Germline V lookup: CDR1 SGDLS, CDR2 YYNGEE. The CDR3 DNA reads TGTGCCAGCAGCCTGGTCGCGGGGGACCAAGAGACCCAGTACTTC. This gives the protein CASSLVAGDQETQYF.

The chain is built from TRBV4-2 and TRBJ1-3, with 8 bases lining up with TRBD1. The ends lost 3 bases at V and 0 bases at J; junction bases unmatched: 1. Germline-derived CDR1 and CDR2 are LGHNA and YNFKEQ. The CDR3 runs to 15 residues. CDR3 loop: CASSHGTGSGNTIYF. In DNA, the CDR3 is TGTGCCAGCAGCCACGGGACAGGCTCTGGAAACACCATATATTTT.

The CDR3 is CASSLSGSTNEKLFF. The CDR3 coding sequence is TGTGCCAGCAGTTTATCGGGGAGTACTAATGAAAAACTGTTTTTT. The chain recombines TRBV28 with TRBJ1-4; D is uncertain. From germline, CDR1 is MDHEN and CDR2 SYDVKM. V dropped 1 base and J dropped 2 bases, with 8 bases sitting between them. This CDR3 region has 15 residues.

This chain connects TRBV24-1 to TRBJ2-7; 8 nucleotides agree with TRBD1. This CDR3 region has 15 residues. The V segment lost 1 base and the J segment 4 bases; nucleotides outside the gene matches: 5. Germline V gene data show CDR1 as KGHDR and CDR2 as SFDVKD. The chain's CDR3 is CATSDLGQGWYEQYF. The CDR3 DNA follows: TGTGCCACCAGTGATTTAGGACAGGGTTGGTACGAGCAGTACTTC.

The chain couples TRBV5-1 to TRBJ1-1, with 8 bases identical to TRBD1. There are 15 residues in the CDR3. Germline V lookup: CDR1 SGHRS, CDR2 YFSETQ. The J segment lost 4 bases and the V segment lost 4 bases, leaving 9 bases of the junction unmatched. The CDR3 region is CASSREDRVGTEAFF. The CDR3 region has the DNA TGCGCCAGCAGCAGAGAGGACAGGGTGGGCACTGAAGCTTTCTTT.

The chain is built from TRBV6-5 and TRBJ1-4, with D unclear. Per the germline V gene, CDR1 is MNHEY and CDR2 is SVGAGI. Trimming cost V 6 bases and J 3 bases, with 14 bases left between them. This CDR3 contains 15 residues. The CDR3 here is CASSYGRAPNEKLFF. The CDR3 nucleotides read TGTGCCAGCAGCTACGGGAGGGCCCCTAATGAAAAACTGTTTTTT.

The chain has TRBV4-1 and TRBJ2-6; D uncertain. Trimming removed 2 bases at V and 1 base at J, with 9 bases between. Germline lookup yields CDR1 MGHRA and CDR2 YSYEKL. The CDR3 contains 16 residues. CDR3: CASSQITVSGANVLTF. The CDR3 region has the DNA TGCGCCAGCAGCCAAATTACGGTTTCTGGGGCCAACGTCCTGACTTTC.

V gene TRBV2 combines with J gene TRBJ1-5; no clear D gene. Germline loops: CDR1 SNHLY, CDR2 FYNNEI. The CDR3 sequence is 16 residues long. Trimming left V 6 bases short and J 0 bases short, with 15 bases between. CDR3 nucleotide sequence: TGTGCCAGCAGCGAGGGCGGCGGAAATAGCAATCAGCCCCAGCATTTT. Translated, it gives CASSEGGGNSNQPQHF. Based on the CDR3 plus reference TRBV2 and TRBJ1-5, the full variable domain is EPEVTQTPSHQVTQMGQEVILRCVPISNHLYFYWYRQILGQKVEFLVSFYNNEISEKSEIFDDQFSVERPDGSNFTLKIRSTKLEDSAMYFCASSEGGGNSNQPQHFGDGTRLSIL.

The rearrangement uses TRBV20-1 and TRBJ1-6; D unclear. With 3 bases removed from V and 8 bases from J, the gap between germline ends came to 11 bases. Germline CDR1 is DFQATT and CDR2 is SNEGSKA (reference sequence). The CDR3 spans 13 residues. The CDR3 sequence is CSASESFHSPLHF. CDR3 coding DNA: TGCAGTGCTAGTGAGAGTTTTCATTCACCCCTCCACTTT.

The rearrangement links TRBV14 to TRBJ2-1, with 7 bases lining up with TRBD2. The CDR3 extends over 14 amino acids. Trimming took 3 bases from V and 8 from J; bases not matched to a gene: 7. Germline-derived CDR1 and CDR2 are SGHDN and FVKESK. CDR3 in DNA: TGTGCCAGCAGCCAGGTACTAGCGATCGATGAGCAGTTCTTC. This gives the protein CASSQVLAIDEQFF.

The chain carries TRBV28 and TRBJ1-1; 7 nucleotides match TRBD1. Looked up from germline, CDR1 is MDHEN and CDR2 is SYDVKM. Germline trimming cut 5 bases from V and 1 base from J; bases unmatched to any gene: 19. The CDR3 has 19 residues. The CDR3 is CASSLLMTGKKVTNTEAFF. The CDR3 bases are TGTGCCAGCAGTCTTTTAATGACAGGGAAGAAGGTCACGAACACTGAAGCTTTCTTT.

The chain combines TRBV10-3 with TRBJ2-3, with TRBD1 matching 7 bases. Germline loops: CDR1 ENHRY, CDR2 SYGVKD. The CDR3 contains 14 residues. J was trimmed by 3 bases and V by 6 bases; bases with no gene match: 6. Written as DNA, the CDR3 is TGTGCCATCAGAAGACAGGGTACGACAGATACGCAGTATTTT. Protein sequence: CAIRRQGTTDTQYF.

The V call is TRBV5-1, the J call TRBJ2-7, with TRBD1 identical over 10 bases. The CDR3 is made up of 15 amino acids. Germline V gene data show CDR1 as SGHRS and CDR2 as YFSETQ. Trimming cost V 5 bases and J 7 bases; bases outside gene matches: 12. CDR3 nucleotides: TGCGCCAGCAGGATGTCGGGGACAGGGGAAGGTGAGCAGTACGTC. Protein: CASRMSGTGEGEQYV.

This clone came up once. CDR3 sequence (DNA): TGTGCCAGCAGTCAACAGGCCTCTGGATATAATTCACCCCTCCACTTT. Translated, it gives CASSQQASGYNSPLHF. The rearrangement links TRBV14 to TRBJ1-6, with D possibly matching TRBD1 (5 bases). The germline V and J ends were trimmed by 6 bases and 4 bases, with 16 bases remaining between them. The germline gives CDR1 SGHDN, CDR2 FVKESK. This CDR3 is 16 amino acids long.

This chain connects TRBV5-1 to TRBJ2-2; a weak D match, TRBD2 (6 bases). The germline CDR1 and CDR2 sequences are SGHRS and YFSETQ. Between the trimmed V and J ends, which lost 2 bases and 6 bases, there was a span of 11 bases. The CDR3 is made up of 14 amino acids. The CDR3: CASSLWGESGELFF. The CDR3 DNA is TGCGCCAGCAGCTTATGGGGGGAGTCCGGGGAGCTGTTTTTT. Based on the CDR3 plus reference TRBV5-1 and TRBJ2-2, the full variable domain is KAGVTQTPRYLIKTRGQQVTLSCSPISGHRSVSWYQQTPGQGLQFLFEYFSETQRNKGNFPGRFSGRQFSNSRSEMNVSTLELGDSALYLCASSLWGESGELFFGEGSRLTVL.